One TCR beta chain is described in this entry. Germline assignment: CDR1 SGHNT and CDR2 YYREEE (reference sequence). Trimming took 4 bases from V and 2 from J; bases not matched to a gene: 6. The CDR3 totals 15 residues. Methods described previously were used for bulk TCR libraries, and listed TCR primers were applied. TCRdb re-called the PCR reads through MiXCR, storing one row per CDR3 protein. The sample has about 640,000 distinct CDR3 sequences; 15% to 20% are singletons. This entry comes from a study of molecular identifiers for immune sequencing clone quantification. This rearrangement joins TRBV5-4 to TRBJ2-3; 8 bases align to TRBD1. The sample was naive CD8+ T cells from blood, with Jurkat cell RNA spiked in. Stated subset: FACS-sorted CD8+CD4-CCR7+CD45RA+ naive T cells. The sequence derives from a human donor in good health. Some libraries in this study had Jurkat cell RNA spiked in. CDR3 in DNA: TGTGCCAGCAGCATTTACAGGGGGGCCACAGATACGCAGTATTTT. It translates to CASSIYRGATDTQYF.